The text below deals with one TCR beta chain. Its antigen remains undetermined. These data come from a study of cytomegalovirus exposure and HLA in healthy donors (dated by TCRdb to 2015 to 2018). Notes on the research overall: An earlier analysis of roughly 570 of the donors reported approximately 300 Gb of sequence data and roughly 120 million unique TCR beta sequences obtained from around 180 million T cells. An early release covering 500 to 750 HLA-typed donors comprised about 300 gigabases of sequencing data and tens of millions of unique TCR sequences. The genetic ancestry cluster associated with self-reported Caucasian donors included about four fifths of the 300 to 400 genotyped donors. The study was designed to test whether signatures of past pathogen exposure could be identified by cataloging public T cell receptors. Using immunosequencing, the study profiled T cell repertoires from 640 or so subjects and related those repertoires to cytomegalovirus serostatus. Along with the roughly 670-subject first cohort, a separate validation cohort of more than 90 different subjects was used. To predict cytomegalovirus infection status, the study brought together high-throughput TCR immunosequencing, statistical association of individual TCRs with disease status, and machine learning. A later analysis re-examined previously published TCR beta repertoires from 610 or so donors and added high-resolution HLA genotyping to investigate patterns of TCR occurrence. Rather than using new phenotypic data, the later analysis identified candidate immune exposures from TCR beta sequences and from how often those sequences occurred across donors. An earlier analysis of nearly 600 of the donors applied high-throughput TCR beta sequencing to assess whether each TCR beta V gene segment acted as functional or pseudogenic. Alongside the repertoire data, information on donor age, sex, ethnicity and CMV serostatus was compiled. In a later genetic analysis, genome-wide SNP genotypes for about three fifths of the 666 donors were used, and that subset was treated as a discovery cohort. All discovery cohort repertoires had been generated on a single sequencing platform. Both class I and class II loci were covered by HLA typing, at four-digit resolution. The number of typed donors differed by locus: about 620-630 for A, B, C, DRB1 and DQB1; approximately 520 for DQA1; some 590 for DPA1; and roughly 470 for DPB1. Five DR-DQ haplotypes were treated as single units for association and clustering because of strong linkage in the cohort. On average, roughly 240,000 unique TCR beta nucleotide sequences were sequenced per donor among 300 to 500 genotyped donors of the cohort, with roughly 18% of those sequences being non-productive.

Libraries were made using the immunoSEQ multiplex PCR assay. A mixture of 60 forward primers for TCR Vbeta segments and 13 reverse primers for TCR Jbeta segments was used in the multiplex PCR. The CDR3 region of rearranged TCR beta genes was amplified from genomic DNA with a multiplex PCR assay. Amplified TCR beta libraries were sequenced as 87-base-pair reads on the Illumina HiSeq System. In the authors' own workflow: In a later analysis, roughly 80 million unique TCR beta chains were counted across the approximately 640 repertoires, and about 10 million of these chains were shared by at least two donors. A nearest-neighbor algorithm error-corrected the raw reads and collapsed the reads into unique sequences, merging closely related sequences to remove PCR and sequencing errors. CDR3 sequences were aligned to IMGT reference sequences to assign V, D and J gene segments. For a sequence to be retained, at least a six-nucleotide match to both a V gene segment and a J gene segment was required. A rearrangement counted as productive if the CDR3 had no stop codons and remained in frame with V and J, and every other rearrangement counted as non-productive. CDR3 was defined by IMGT convention, running from the second conserved V-encoded cysteine to the conserved J-encoded phenylalanine. The earlier analysis of about 640 of the donors excluded any sequence lacking an unambiguous match to a single V gene segment. In an earlier analysis of roughly 600 of the donors, a V segment was called functional when productive rearrangements were above 56.7%, and segregating when the standard deviation between donors exceeded 5%. A statistical classification framework was developed to diagnose cytomegalovirus status using the catalog of TCR beta chain sequences. In a later analysis, TCR nucleotide sequences were compared against IMGT/GENE-DB human TR gene sequences so that V and J genes could be assigned. In a later analysis, CDR3 sequences and most-parsimonious VDJ recombination scenarios were assigned using the TCRdist pipeline. A later analysis defined each TCR beta chain by its CDR3 amino acid sequence plus V-gene family, and excluded reads lacking a unique V-gene family. A later analysis removed 550 to 700 highly shared, low-generation-probability nucleotide sequences to deal with suspected cross-contamination and a sequencing artifact. For each public chain, a later analysis derived a clonal expansion index from normalized ranks of inferred template counts within each repertoire. In a later analysis, generation probabilities were computed using a VDJ recombination model fitted to out-of-frame rearrangements, and the results were checked against IGoR. A later analysis scored TCR-TCR, TCR-HLA and TCR-CMV co-occurrence with hypergeometric tests, applying a repertoire-size bias correction to TCR pairs. To estimate false discovery rates, a later analysis permuted the HLA or CMV assignments 20 times. In a later analysis, co-occurring TCRs were grouped with DBSCAN, and TCRdist sequence similarity was added when clustering was performed within HLA-allele-positive subsets. For co-occurrence clustering, repertoires with fewer than 30,000 or more than 120,000 public chains were excluded, along with four to six repertoires with anomalous nucleotide sharing. This is the immuneACCESS table as TCRdb keeps it, with only in-frame sequences that have V and J called. A part of the clones is gone; compared with another copy, unresolved V genes explain less than half, and the rest is unexplained. The V and J calls and clone size are taken from that table; D and trimming were inferred from the DNA. This sample's clone table shows 75,000 to 90,000 clones. 1.3% to 1.5% of the sample rests with the top ten.

The cohort consisted of 600 to 750 healthy bone marrow donors. At the time of sampling, every cohort member was nominally healthy, though immune exposures that went unrecorded were likely present. The donor tested CMV seronegative, placing the donor among the roughly 400 seronegative members of the cohort. A peripheral blood sample was provided by each donor, and peripheral blood mononuclear cells were used for TCR beta sequencing. The Qiagen DNeasy Blood Extraction Kit was used to extract genomic DNA from the blood cell samples. Taken from cysteine to phenylalanine, the CDR3 has 14 residues. This entry keeps only the CDR3 DNA: 42 bases, framed from base 1. V lost 0 bases and J lost 4 bases; the stretch between them is 10 bases long. The germline V gene (reference sequence) sets CDR1 to LNHNV and CDR2 to YYDKDF. What the authors observed across the whole study: A total of 164 TCR beta chains were listed by the study as associated with cytomegalovirus. In both the original and validation cohorts, the classifier was reported to diagnose cytomegalovirus status with high specificity and sensitivity. HLA typing was unavailable for some donors at each locus, so association tests used only the typed subset. In a later analysis, most CMV-associated TCR beta chains were found to appear HLA-restricted, with HLA associations seemingly driven largely by CMV exposure. Most TCR sequences were seen in very few donors, while some public TCRs were found in many individuals. V-gene and J-gene trimming of TCR beta chains was associated with a missense DCLRE1C variant in a later genetic analysis, and the association was replicated in an independent cohort. An earlier analysis of some 590 of the donors showed that most TCR beta V segments appeared in productive rearrangements either about 90% or about 30% of the time, which broadly matched IMGT annotations. A further reported finding was that TCR beta sequences accurately predicted the HLA-A and HLA-B alleles for most subjects in the first cohort. Some IMGT-functional V segments, including TRBV6-2 and TRBV6-3, could not be distinguished by the 87-base-pair reads and were therefore excluded. According to a later analysis, parvovirus B19, influenza, CMV and Epstein-Barr virus appeared linked to several top co-occurrence clusters. Specific HLA alleles were associated with 16,951 TCR beta sequences at a false discovery rate of 0.05 in a later analysis. A later analysis found that HLA-associated TCR beta chains were more clonally expanded and had lower generation probabilities than equally common non-associated chains. In this cohort, only TCR beta chains were sequenced, and detectable features were limited by the absence of alpha or paired-chain data. According to the authors, the approach could potentially be generalized to other disease states and immunological phenotypes. In vitro tests confirmed that a few of the cytomegalovirus-associated TCR beta chains recognize cytomegalovirus antigens. Linkage disequilibrium might explain the correlated functional status among segregating V segments, but an unknown experimental factor could not be excluded. A later analysis found that TCR association rates varied across HLA loci, with DRB1 alleles showing the most associated TCRs and HLA-C alleles the fewest. A cluster of highly shared sequence variants was judged likely to be a technical artifact of the sequencing pipeline. The presence/absence analyses assumed that sequencing depth was roughly uniform across donors, and that assumption may not be true. When HLA alleles, especially DR and DQ, strongly co-occurred, attributing TCR associations to individual alleles was difficult. According to a later genetic analysis, donors in an Asian-associated ancestry cluster had fewer N-insertions in productive TCRs than the roughly 660-donor mean. For the cohort, immune exposure information was limited to CMV serostatus. The earlier analysis of 587 of the donors excluded some 16 rarely observed V segments, including chromosome 9 orphons, because counts were too low.

Material: PBMCs. The V gene is TRBV15 and the J gene is TRBJ2-7, with TRBD2 perhaps the D gene, on 5 matching bases. This receptor was taken from a woman aged 55 to 70 in good health and CMV-seronegative. The DNA sequence is as follows: TGTGCCACCAGCAGAGATCTGGGAGCTTACGAGCAGTACTTC. Translated, it reads CATSRDLGAYEQYF.